This TCR beta chain was recorded in a study of blood T cell repertoires in COVID-19. Across the whole study: The samples span acute and convalescent COVID-19 from the United States, Italy and Spain. From T cells, B-cell-depleted T cells, or PBMCs came the material, which was cDNA or gDNA.

Original handling: It was from reference gene primer amplification that nucleated cell counts were estimated. The repertoire was sequenced with immunoSEQ multiplex PCR; TCRdb's copy has only in-frame clones and lacks some. Clone size and V and J calls were adopted from that table, with D and trimming inferred from the DNA. The table lists just under 20,000 clones, more than 75% of them singletons. Germline CDR1 LNHDA, CDR2 SQIVND (reference sequence). V gave up 6 bases and J gave up 5 bases, with 8 bases separating them. CDR3 length equals 12 residues. This sequence originates from a human donor with active COVID-19. The donor label of this sample is uncertain. Material for sequencing was peripheral blood. The rearrangement links TRBV19 to TRBJ1-3; D is unresolved. The CDR3 loop reads CASSLLRNTIYF. The CDR3, as DNA: TGTGCCAGTAGCCTACTACGAAACACCATATATTTT.